The clone carrying this T cell receptor (beta chain) was detected once. Its cognate antigen is unknown. Following extraction, RNA underwent reverse transcription to cDNA, which served as the sequencing template. TCRdb's table, derived via immunoSEQ multiplex PCR, lists solely in-frame clones and lacks some. The sample lists roughly 200,000 clones; about 60% were seen once. The data were taken from a study of CD8+ T cells in alopecia areata. Treatment noted: oral pan-JAK inhibitor, 5-10 mg twice daily. Peripheral blood, together with lesional scalp punch biopsies, was collected from alopecia areata patients. Findings and limits, study-wide: Alphabeta T cells residing in normal skin are also sequenced in scalp samples.

This CDR3 comprises 12 residues. Trimming shortened V by 1 base and J by 7 bases, and 5 bases separated the two germline ends. Germline CDR1 and CDR2: LGHNA and YNFKEQ. The chain joins TRBV4-2 to TRBJ1-5, with D maybe TRBD1 (5 bases). This TCR came from a human donor with alopecia areata. This sample comprised CD8+ T cells sorted from blood, obtained at week 24, from a patient treated with tofacitinib. Written as DNA, the CDR3 is TGTGCCAGCAGCCAAGGGGGGCAGCCCCAGCATTTT. Protein: CASSQGGQPQHF.